The present entry profiles one T cell receptor beta chain with its context. This sample is drawn from a study of patients and donors after allogeneic stem cell transplantation. TCRdb re-analysed the RT-PCR reads in MiXCR, keeping a single row per CDR3 protein. The sample consists of about a million distinct CDR3 sequences, 15% to 20% of them appearing once. There are 15 residues in the CDR3. Germline CDR1 reads DFQATT; CDR2 reads SNEGSKA (reference sequence). Trimming cost V 1 base and J 3 bases; bases outside gene matches: 6. This clonotype was obtained from a human donor who was either an allogeneic HSCT recipient or a stem cell or donor lymphocyte infusion donor (not recorded which). It is not recorded whose cells these are; they may come from a transplant donor. The chain has TRBV20-1 and TRBJ1-5, with TRBD1 matching over 7 bases. The source material was blood, either unsorted or a sorted T cell fraction (not recorded which). In DNA, the CDR3 is TGCAGTGCTAGAGCAGTCAGGGGGAACAATCAGCCCCAGCATTTT. Residues: CSARAVRGNNQPQHF.